The clone carrying this T cell receptor beta chain was found many times. Its antigen is not known. The read terminates 3 residues before the CDR3 end, so the remaining end is supplied by the germline J gene. This sample was included in a study of T cell clonality in common variable immunodeficiency. In germline, CDR1 is SGHTA, CDR2 FQGNSA. The CDR3 is 10 amino acids. Whole-study results and caveats: In common variable immunodeficiency, TCR beta chains reportedly carried fewer deletions and N-nucleotide insertions. Compared with healthy controls, CVID subjects showed increased TCRbeta clonality, mostly in about a third.

Libraries were prepared by immunoSEQ multiplex PCR; TCRdb keeps only in-frame clonotypes and omits some of them. The sample presents 40,000 to 50,000 clones, none singletons. CVID subjects were neither ill nor on immunomodulatory or immunosuppressive medication at sampling. Donors gave roughly 5 to 9 ml heparinized peripheral whole blood. The chain couples TRBV7-2 to TRBJ2-2, with a weak D call TRBD2 (5 bases). The clonotype comes from a human donor with common variable immunodeficiency. The specimen was peripheral blood mononuclear cells. CDR3 residues: CASSEGKLFF. CDR3 DNA, as far as it was read: TGTGCCAGCAGCGAGGGTAAG.